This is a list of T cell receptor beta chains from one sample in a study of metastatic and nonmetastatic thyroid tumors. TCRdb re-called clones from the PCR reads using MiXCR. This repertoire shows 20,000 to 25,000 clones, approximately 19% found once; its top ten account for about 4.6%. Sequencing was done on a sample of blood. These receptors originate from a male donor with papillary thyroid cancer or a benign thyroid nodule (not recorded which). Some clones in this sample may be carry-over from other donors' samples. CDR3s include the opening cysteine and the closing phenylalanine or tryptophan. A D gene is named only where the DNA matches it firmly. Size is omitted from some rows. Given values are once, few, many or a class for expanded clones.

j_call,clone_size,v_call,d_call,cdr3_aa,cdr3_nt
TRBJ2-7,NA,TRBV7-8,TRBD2,CASSRSTGLAGGPYEQYF,TGTGCCAGCAGCCGCTCTACGGGCCTGGCGGGAGGGCCCTACGAGCAGTACTTC
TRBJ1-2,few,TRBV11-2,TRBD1,CASSPDRGDTF,TGTGCCAGCAGTCCTGACAGGGGAGACACCTTC
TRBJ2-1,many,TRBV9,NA,CASSVTSENLEQFF,TGTGCCAGCAGCGTAACGTCCGAGAATCTCGAGCAGTTCTTC
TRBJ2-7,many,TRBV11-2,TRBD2,CASSLDIAGVGHEQYF,TGTGCCAGCAGCTTAGACATAGCGGGAGTGGGTCACGAGCAGTACTTC
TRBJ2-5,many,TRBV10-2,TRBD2,CASSFTSGRVETQYF,TGCGCCAGCAGTTTTACTAGCGGGAGGGTAGAGACCCAGTACTTC
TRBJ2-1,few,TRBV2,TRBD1,CASTLDRGLYNEQFF,TGTGCCAGCACCCTGGACAGGGGGCTTTACAATGAGCAGTTCTTC
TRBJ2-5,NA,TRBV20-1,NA,CSAIPFCGDQETQYF,TGCAGTGCTATTCCATTTTGTGGAGATCAAGAGACCCAGTACTTC
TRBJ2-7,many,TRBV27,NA,CASSFNPTAYEQYF,TGTGCCAGCAGTTTTAATCCAACCGCCTACGAGCAGTACTTC
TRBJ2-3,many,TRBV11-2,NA,CASSLDSSSTDTQYF,TGTGCCAGCAGCTTAGATTCCTCTAGCACAGATACGCAGTATTTT
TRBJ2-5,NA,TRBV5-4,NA,CASSPRGNSQETQYF,TGTGCCAGCAGCCCTCGGGGCAACAGCCAAGAGACCCAGTACTTC
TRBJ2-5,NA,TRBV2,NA,CASSVTAQETQYF,TGTGCCAGCAGTGTTACGGCCCAAGAGACCCAGTACTTC
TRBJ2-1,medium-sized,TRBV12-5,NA,CASGRSGTGGNEQFF,TGTGCTAGTGGTCGATCCGGGACCGGGGGTAATGAGCAGTTCTTC
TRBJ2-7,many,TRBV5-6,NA,CASSLAGRSNEQYF,TGTGCCAGCAGCTTGGCCGGGCGAAGTAACGAGCAGTACTTC
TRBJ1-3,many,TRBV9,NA,CASSVEPGITSGNTIYF,TGTGCCAGCAGCGTAGAGCCAGGGATTACCTCTGGAAACACCATATATTTT
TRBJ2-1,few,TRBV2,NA,CANTQGGSSYNEQFF,TGTGCCAACACCCAAGGAGGGAGCTCCTACAATGAGCAGTTCTTC
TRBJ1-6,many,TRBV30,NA,CAWSARGQRYNSPLHF,TGTGCCTGGAGTGCCCGGGGTCAGCGCTATAATTCACCCCTCCACTTT
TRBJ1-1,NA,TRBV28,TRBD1,CASSPGTGMRTEAFF,TGTGCCAGCAGCCCCGGGACAGGGATGAGGACTGAAGCTTTCTTT
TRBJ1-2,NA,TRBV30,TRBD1,CAWGQGVRDGYTF,TGTGCCTGGGGACAGGGAGTCCGGGATGGCTACACCTTC
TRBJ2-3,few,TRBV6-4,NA,CAISEQVTDTQYF,TGTGCCATCAGTGAGCAGGTCACAGATACGCAGTATTTT
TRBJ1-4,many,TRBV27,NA,CASSSILGTTNEKLFF,TGTGCCAGCAGTTCTATTTTGGGTACAACTAATGAAAAACTGTTTTTT
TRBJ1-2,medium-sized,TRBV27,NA,CASRPGQPNYGYTF,TGTGCCAGCAGGCCCGGACAGCCTAACTATGGCTACACCTTC
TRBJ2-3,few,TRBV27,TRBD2,CASSRGETSTDTQYF,TGTGCCAGCAGTCGGGGGGAGACTAGCACAGATACGCAGTATTTT
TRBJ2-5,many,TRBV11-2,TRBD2,CASSLGTSGQETQYF,TGTGCCAGCAGCTTAGGGACTAGCGGACAAGAGACCCAGTACTTC
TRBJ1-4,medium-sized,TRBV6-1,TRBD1,CASRLTGSGEKLFF,TGTGCCAGCAGACTGACAGGGTCGGGAGAAAAACTGTTTTTT
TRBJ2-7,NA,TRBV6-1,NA,CASRKGGSGRYEQYF,TGTGCCAGCAGGAAGGGGGGTAGCGGCCGCTACGAGCAGTACTTC
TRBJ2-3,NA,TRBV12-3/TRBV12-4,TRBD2,CACSLRGSALDTQYF,TGTGCCTGCAGTTTACGCGGGAGCGCACTGGATACGCAGTATTTT
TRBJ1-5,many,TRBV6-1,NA,CASSDDTANNQPQHF,TGTGCCAGCAGCGACGACACGGCCAACAATCAGCCCCAGCATTTT
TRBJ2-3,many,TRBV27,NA,CASSSGDTQYF,TGTGCCAGCAGTTCGGGAGATACGCAGTATTTT
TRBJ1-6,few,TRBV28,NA,CASSPPWNSPLHF,TGTGCCAGCAGTCCTCCGTGGAATTCACCCCTCCACTTT
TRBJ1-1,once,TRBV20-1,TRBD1,CSAPGQGKTEAFF,TGCAGTGCTCCCGGACAGGGTAAGACCGAAGCTTTCTTT
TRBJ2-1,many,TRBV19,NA,CASSMAREQFF,TGTGCCAGTAGTATGGCCCGGGAGCAGTTCTTC
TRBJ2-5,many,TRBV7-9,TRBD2,CASSRPSSGQETQYF,TGTGCCAGCAGCCGGCCCTCTAGCGGCCAAGAGACCCAGTACTTC
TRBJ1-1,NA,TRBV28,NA,CASRKGQSQAFF,TGTGCCAGCCGAAAGGGACAAAGTCAAGCTTTCTTT
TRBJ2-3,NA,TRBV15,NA,CVTSGGYTSTDTRYF,TGTGTCACCAGCGGCGGATATACTAGCACAGATACGCGGTATTTT
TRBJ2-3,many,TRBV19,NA,CASSIFGELTDTQYF,TGTGCCAGTAGTATCTTCGGGGAGTTGACAGATACGCAGTATTTT
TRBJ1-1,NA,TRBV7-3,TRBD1,CASSLNGQGATEAFF,TGTGCCAGCAGCTTAAACGGACAGGGGGCGACTGAAGCTTTCTTT
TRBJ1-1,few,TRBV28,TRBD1,CASRTTGVNTGAFF,TGTGCCAGCAGGACGACAGGGGTTAACACTGGAGCTTTCTTT
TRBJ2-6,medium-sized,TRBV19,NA,CASKLEGAGANVLTF,TGTGCCAGTAAATTAGAAGGGGCTGGGGCCAACGTCCTGACTTTC
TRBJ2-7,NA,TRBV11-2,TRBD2,CASSSPPRGGANEQYF,TGTGCCAGCAGCTCCCCCCCCCGCGGGGGGGCAAACGAGCAGTACTTC
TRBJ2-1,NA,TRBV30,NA,CAWSGGGNYNEQFF,TGTGCCTGGAGCGGCGGCGGCAACTACAATGAGCAGTTCTTC
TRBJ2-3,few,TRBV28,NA,CASRETPERLTDTQYF,TGTGCCAGCAGGGAAACCCCGGAGAGGCTCACAGATACGCAGTATTTT
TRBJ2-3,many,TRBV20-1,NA,CSARDPSTDTQYF,TGCAGTGCTAGGGACCCTAGCACAGATACGCAGTATTTT
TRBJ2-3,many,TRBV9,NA,CVSSGRDYGTDTQYF,TGTGTCAGCAGCGGGCGGGATTATGGCACAGATACGCAGTATTTT
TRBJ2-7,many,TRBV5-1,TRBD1,CASRQGLPYEQYF,TGCGCCAGCAGACAGGGGCTGCCCTACGAGCAGTACTTC
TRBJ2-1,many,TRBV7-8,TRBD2,CASSSTTSGRAHEQFF,TGTGCCAGCAGCTCGACAACTAGCGGGAGGGCCCATGAGCAGTTCTTC
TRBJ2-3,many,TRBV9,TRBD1,CASSALEGATDTQYF,TGTGCCAGCAGCGCCCTCGAGGGGGCTACAGATACGCAGTATTTT
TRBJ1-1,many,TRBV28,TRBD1,CASSPPDRAAFF,TGTGCCAGCAGTCCTCCGGACAGGGCAGCTTTCTTT
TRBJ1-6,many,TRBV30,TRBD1,CAWSVDRVNSPLHF,TGTGCCTGGAGTGTCGACAGGGTTAATTCACCCCTCCACTTT
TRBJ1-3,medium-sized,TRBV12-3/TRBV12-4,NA,CASSPRGGSGNTIYF,TGTGCCAGCAGTCCCCGCGGGGGATCTGGAAACACCATATATTTT
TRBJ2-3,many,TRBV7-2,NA,CASRLGFLVIDTQYF,TGTGCCAGCAGATTGGGCTTCTTAGTCATAGATACGCAGTATTTT
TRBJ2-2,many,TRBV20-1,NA,CSARDARGTGELFF,TGCAGTGCTAGAGATGCTCGAGGTACCGGGGAGCTGTTTTTT